This record covers a single TCR beta chain. Its antigen is undetermined. These data belong to a study of cytomegalovirus exposure and HLA in healthy donors. Whole-study results and caveats: TCR beta V- and J-gene trimming, according to a later analysis, was linked to a missense DCLRE1C variant.

It was with 60 Vbeta and 13 Jbeta primers that the PCR ran. The method was immunoSEQ multiplex PCR; TCRdb's version includes in-frame clones alone and lacks a portion of them. The sample has fewer than 90,000 clones; roughly 67% are singletons. V trimming: 8 bases; J trimming: 6 bases; junction bases outside the gene matches: 11. CDR1 SNHLY and CDR2 FYNNEI come from the germline V gene. This CDR3 spans 14 amino acids. V usage is TRBV2 and J usage is TRBJ2-7, with 9 bases lining up with TRBD1. The clonotype originates from a man aged 40-55 years in good health and CMV-seropositive. Sequencing used PBMCs. The CDR3 DNA is TGTGCCAGCGCCATTGGGGACAGGGTTGTCGAGCAGTACTTC. Translated, it gives CASAIGDRVVEQYF.